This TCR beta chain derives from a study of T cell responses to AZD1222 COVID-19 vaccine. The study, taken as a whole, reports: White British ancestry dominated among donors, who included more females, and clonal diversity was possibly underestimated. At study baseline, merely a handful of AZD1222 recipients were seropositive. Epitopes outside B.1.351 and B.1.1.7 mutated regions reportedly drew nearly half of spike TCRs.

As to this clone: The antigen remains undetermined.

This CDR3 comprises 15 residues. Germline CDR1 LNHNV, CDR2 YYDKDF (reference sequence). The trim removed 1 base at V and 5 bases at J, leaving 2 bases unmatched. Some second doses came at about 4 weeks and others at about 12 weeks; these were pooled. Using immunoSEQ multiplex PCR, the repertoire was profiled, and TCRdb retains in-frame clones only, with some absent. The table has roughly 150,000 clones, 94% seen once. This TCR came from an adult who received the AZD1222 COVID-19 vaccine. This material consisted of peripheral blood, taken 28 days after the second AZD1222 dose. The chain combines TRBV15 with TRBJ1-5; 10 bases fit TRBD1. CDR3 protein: CATSRGGQGYQPQHF. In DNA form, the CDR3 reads TGTGCCACCAGCAGAGGGGGACAGGGGTATCAGCCCCAGCATTTT.